There are a few counts of the clone carrying this TCR beta chain. This sample was included in a study of patients and donors after allogeneic stem cell transplantation. TCRdb itself ran the RT-PCR reads through MiXCR, one entry per CDR3 protein. Of 70,000 to 85,000 distinct CDR3 sequences in the sample, less than 30% are singletons; the top ten hold around a quarter. The source of this sequence is a human donor who was either an allogeneic HSCT recipient or a stem cell or donor lymphocyte infusion donor (not recorded which). It is not recorded whose cells these are; they may come from a transplant donor. The sequenced sample consisted of blood, either unsorted or a sorted T cell fraction (not recorded which).

The CDR3, as DNA: TGTGCCAGCAGCCTATGGGGACAGGGGATCACCAAGGACGAGCAGTACTTC. Translation gives CASSLWGQGITKDEQYF. V is TRBV6-2 or TRBV6-3 and J is TRBJ2-7; the match to TRBD1 covers 10 bases. Germline-derived CDR1 and CDR2 are MNHEY and SVGEGT. The J segment lost 5 bases and the V segment lost 6 bases, leaving 16 bases of the junction unmatched. This CDR3 comprises 17 residues.